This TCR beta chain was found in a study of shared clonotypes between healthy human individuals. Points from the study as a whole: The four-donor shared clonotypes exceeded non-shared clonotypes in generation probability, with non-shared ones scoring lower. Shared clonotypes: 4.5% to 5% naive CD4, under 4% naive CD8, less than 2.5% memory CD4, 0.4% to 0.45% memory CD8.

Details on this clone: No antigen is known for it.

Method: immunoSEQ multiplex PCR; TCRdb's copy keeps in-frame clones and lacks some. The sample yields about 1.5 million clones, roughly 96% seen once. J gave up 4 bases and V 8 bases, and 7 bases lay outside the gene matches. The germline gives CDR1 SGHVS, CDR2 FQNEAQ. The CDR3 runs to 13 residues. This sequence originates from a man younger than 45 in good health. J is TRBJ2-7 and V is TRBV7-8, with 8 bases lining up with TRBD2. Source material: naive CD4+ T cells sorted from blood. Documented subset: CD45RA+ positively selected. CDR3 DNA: TGTGCCAGCTGCCCGGGAGGGGCGTACGAGCAGTACTTC. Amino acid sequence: CASCPGGAYEQYF.